The rows below give T cell receptor beta chains drawn from one sample of a study of T cell responses to AZD1222 COVID-19 vaccine. TCRdb's table, derived via immunoSEQ multiplex PCR, lists solely in-frame clones and lacks some. The data show 100,000 to 150,000 clones, about nine tenths seen once. The sample here was peripheral blood, taken on day 0 of AZD1222 vaccination. The receptors originated from an adult in good health. CDR3s include the opening cysteine and the closing phenylalanine or tryptophan. A D gene is named only where the DNA matches it firmly. Clone size appears in some rows only: once, few, many, or a class for an expanded clone.

len,abundance,j_gene,v_gene,d_gene,CDR3aa,CDR3nt
16,.,TRBJ2-2,TRBV14,TRBD1,CASSQDLRGPNGELFF,TGTGCCAGCAGCCAAGATCTGAGGGGGCCGAACGGGGAGCTGTTTTTT
15,.,TRBJ2-3,TRBV11-2,.,CASSSRAVGTDTQYF,TGTGCCAGCAGCTCACGGGCAGTAGGCACAGATACGCAGTATTTT
13,.,TRBJ2-5,TRBV6-5,TRBD2,CASSLDGGETQYF,TGTGCCAGCAGTTTGGACGGGGGGGAGACCCAGTACTTC
13,.,TRBJ2-2,TRBV10-3,TRBD1,CATGRQGAGELFF,TGTGCCACCGGGCGACAGGGGGCTGGGGAGCTGTTTTTT
13,.,TRBJ2-7,TRBV10-3,.,CAISDLEGDEQYF,TGTGCCATCAGTGACCTAGAGGGGGACGAGCAGTACTTC
14,.,TRBJ2-6,TRBV3-1/TRBV3-2,.,CASSPTSGANVLTF,TGTGCCAGCAGCCCGACTTCGGGGGCCAACGTCCTGACTTTC
14,.,TRBJ1-4,TRBV28,.,CASSSSGTNEKLFF,TGTGCCAGCAGTTCCTCAGGAACTAATGAAAAACTGTTTTTT
14,.,TRBJ2-3,TRBV7-2,TRBD1,CASRRTGFSDTQYF,TGTGCCAGCAGGCGGACAGGGTTCTCAGATACGCAGTATTTT
18,.,TRBJ2-3,TRBV27,TRBD2,CASSPLLLAGAFTDTQYF,TGTGCCAGCAGTCCCCTCCTCCTAGCGGGGGCCTTCACAGATACGCAGTATTTT
13,.,TRBJ2-2,TRBV19,.,CASTRLGSGELFF,TGTGCCAGTACCCGACTGGGAAGCGGGGAGCTGTTTTTT
11,once,TRBJ2-1,TRBV12-3/TRBV12-4,TRBD2,CASSGLAEQFF,TGTGCCAGCAGTGGACTAGCTGAGCAGTTCTTC
15,.,TRBJ1-2,TRBV6-6,TRBD1,CASRGTGGLVNGYTF,TGTGCCAGCAGGGGGACAGGGGGACTCGTTAATGGCTACACCTTC
16,.,TRBJ2-6,TRBV9,.,CASSDPYNSGANVLTF,TGTGCCAGCAGCGACCCCTACAACTCTGGGGCCAACGTCCTGACTTTC
12,.,TRBJ2-3,TRBV19,.,CASSLGQITQYF,TGTGCCAGTTCACTGGGACAAATCACGCAGTATTTT
11,.,TRBJ1-1,TRBV19,.,CASSIESEAFF,TGTGCCAGTAGTATAGAAAGTGAAGCTTTCTTT
13,few,TRBJ1-2,TRBV4-2,.,CASSHSSNYGYTF,TGTGCCAGCAGCCACAGTTCAAACTATGGCTACACCTTC
15,few,TRBJ2-5,TRBV7-2,.,CASSLVTRPEETQYF,TGTGCCAGCAGCTTAGTTACTAGGCCTGAGGAGACCCAGTACTTC
13,.,TRBJ1-2,TRBV6-2/TRBV6-3,.,CASSFSQSDGYTF,TGTGCCAGCAGTTTTTCGCAGAGCGATGGCTACACCTTC
13,.,TRBJ1-3,TRBV30,.,CAWSVLSGNTIYF,TGTGCCTGGAGTGTACTATCTGGAAACACCATATATTTT
17,few,TRBJ2-5,TRBV4-3,TRBD1,CASSQGIGQGEEETQYF,TGCGCCAGCAGCCAAGGGATCGGACAGGGAGAAGAGGAGACCCAGTACTTC
12,.,TRBJ2-7,TRBV13,.,CASSSPVRGQYF,TGTGCCAGCAGCTCCCCTGTACGTGGGCAGTACTTC
14,once,TRBJ2-7,TRBV13,.,CASSLGLGGYEQYF,TGTGCCAGCAGCTTAGGCCTAGGAGGATACGAGCAGTACTTC
12,.,TRBJ1-1,TRBV6-5,.,CASSPLSSEAFF,TGTGCCAGCAGCCCACTCTCATCTGAAGCTTTCTTT
18,.,TRBJ1-1,TRBV7-9,TRBD1,CASSSSQGATFMNTEAFF,TGTGCCAGCAGCTCTTCACAGGGGGCAACGTTTATGAACACTGAAGCTTTCTTT
16,.,TRBJ2-6,TRBV6-6,.,CASSYSGGPGANVLTF,TGTGCCAGCAGTTACTCAGGCGGTCCTGGGGCCAACGTCCTGACTTTC
18,once,TRBJ2-3,TRBV7-2,TRBD2,CASSLTSGGAGGTDTQYF,TGTGCCAGCAGCCTGACTAGCGGGGGGGCAGGTGGTACAGATACGCAGTATTTT
14,once,TRBJ1-1,TRBV9,.,CASSVGGTNTEAFF,TGTGCCAGCAGCGTAGGGGGGACGAACACTGAAGCTTTCTTT
16,.,TRBJ1-6,TRBV13,.,CASSLGQKGYNSPLHF,TGTGCCAGCAGCTTAGGTCAGAAGGGCTATAATTCACCCCTCCACTTT
14,few,TRBJ2-7,TRBV6-5,.,CASSYKEAGYEQYF,TGTGCCAGCAGTTACAAAGAAGCGGGCTACGAGCAGTACTTC
16,.,TRBJ2-2,TRBV4-1,TRBD2,CASSQELAGKSGELFF,TGCGCCAGCAGCCAAGAGTTAGCGGGGAAGTCCGGGGAGCTGTTTTTT
12,.,TRBJ1-3,TRBV6-6,.,CAARLSGNTIYF,TGTGCCGCCCGACTCTCTGGAAACACCATATATTTT
17,.,TRBJ2-5,TRBV11-2,.,CASSLDLGPVYQETQYF,TGTGCCAGCAGCTTAGATCTAGGTCCAGTGTACCAAGAGACCCAGTACTTC
16,.,TRBJ2-2,TRBV5-4,.,CASSLQALVNTGELFF,TGTGCCAGCAGCTTGCAAGCGCTTGTTAACACCGGGGAGCTGTTTTTT
13,.,TRBJ2-3,TRBV29-1,.,CSVESSAADTQYF,TGCAGCGTTGAATCATCCGCGGCAGATACGCAGTATTTT
14,.,TRBJ2-7,TRBV5-1,.,CASSLDGSTYEQYF,TGCGCCAGCAGCTTGGACGGTTCAACCTACGAGCAGTACTTC
16,.,TRBJ2-3,TRBV7-2,.,CASSVPEQDSTDTQYF,TGTGCCAGCAGCGTTCCGGAACAAGATAGCACAGATACGCAGTATTTT
14,.,TRBJ1-4,TRBV6-5,.,CASRPQGPNEKLFF,TGTGCCAGCAGACCACAGGGACCCAATGAAAAACTGTTTTTT
16,.,TRBJ1-1,TRBV5-4,TRBD1,CASSLAPQGAYTEAFF,TGTGCCAGCAGCTTGGCCCCTCAGGGGGCCTACACTGAAGCTTTCTTT
15,.,TRBJ2-7,TRBV6-5,.,CASSFNQGGPYEQYF,TGTGCCAGCAGTTTTAACCAGGGGGGGCCCTACGAGCAGTACTTC
13,.,TRBJ2-3,TRBV19,.,CASYAGGTDTQYF,TGTGCCAGTTATGCCGGGGGCACAGATACGCAGTATTTT
15,once,TRBJ1-1,TRBV27,.,CASSLSPGVNTEAFF,TGTGCCAGCAGTTTAAGTCCAGGAGTGAACACTGAAGCTTTCTTT
15,.,TRBJ2-3,TRBV6-2/TRBV6-3,TRBD2,CASSTFSGGTDTQYF,TGTGCCAGCAGTACTTTTAGCGGGGGCACAGATACGCAGTATTTT
14,once,TRBJ1-4,TRBV7-9,.,CASSPGGPAGKLFF,TGTGCCAGCAGCCCAGGTGGCCCAGCGGGAAAACTGTTTTTT
16,.,TRBJ2-1,TRBV27,.,CASSLYEAGGYNEQFF,TGTGCCAGCAGTTTATATGAAGCAGGGGGGTACAATGAGCAGTTCTTC
14,few,TRBJ2-1,TRBV7-9,.,CASSGRRVSFEQFF,TGTGCCAGCAGCGGTAGGAGGGTCTCGTTTGAGCAGTTCTTC
16,.,TRBJ2-5,TRBV4-1,.,CASSQAVGVVTETQYF,TGCGCCAGCAGCCAAGCCGTAGGGGTTGTGACGGAGACCCAGTACTTC
16,.,TRBJ1-1,TRBV5-1,.,CASSLVVGSQNTEAFF,TGCGCCAGCAGCTTGGTAGTTGGGTCACAGAACACTGAAGCTTTCTTT
14,.,TRBJ2-1,TRBV15,.,CATSRDGAFDEQFF,TGTGCCACCAGCAGAGACGGGGCGTTCGATGAGCAGTTCTTC
15,.,TRBJ1-1,TRBV3-1/TRBV3-2,.,CASSQGHGMNTEAFF,TGTGCCAGCAGCCAAGGACATGGGATGAACACTGAAGCTTTCTTT
12,once,TRBJ2-2,TRBV13,.,CASSFSPGELFF,TGTGCCAGCAGCTTTTCTCCCGGGGAGCTGTTTTTT
15,.,TRBJ2-2,TRBV19,TRBD1,CASSFGQGAPGELFF,TGTGCCAGTAGTTTCGGACAGGGGGCGCCCGGGGAGCTGTTTTTT
12,.,TRBJ1-1,TRBV30,TRBD1,CAKDRVNTEAFF,TGTGCCAAGGACAGGGTGAACACTGAAGCTTTCTTT
12,.,TRBJ1-5,TRBV3-1/TRBV3-2,.,CASSHYGQPQHF,TGTGCCAGCAGCCACTATGGTCAGCCCCAGCATTTT